This T cell receptor (beta chain) stems from a study of OX40 agonist ivuxolimab in advanced cancers. Regarding the study as a whole: Within 6 weeks, CD4+ and CD8+ blood T cells expanded clonally at 0.1 to 3.0 mg/kg.

Remarks on this clone: The antigen is unknown.

Some clones are missing from TCRdb's copy, which holds only in-frame ones; the method was immunoSEQ multiplex PCR. This table holds 33,000 or so clones, under 85% found once. Trimming took off 5 bases at V and 4 bases at J, with 5 bases between the two ends. Germline-derived CDR1 and CDR2 are SGHTA and FQGNSA. The CDR3 extends over 11 amino acids. This chain joins TRBV7-2 and TRBJ2-5; D not resolved. The receptor was derived from an adult with an advanced solid tumor such as melanoma, head and neck, liver or kidney cancer. Source: CD4+ or CD8+ T cells sorted from blood, taken in a trial of the OX40 agonist ivuxolimab. The DNA of the CDR3 is TGTGCCAGCAGCCCCCGAGAGACCCAGTACTTC. Protein: CASSPRETQYF.